This T cell receptor (beta chain) came from a study of CD8 T cells in acute hepatitis C reinfection (dated by TCRdb to the early 2020s). General notes on the study: The TCRbeta repertoire of CD8+ T cells specific for the HCV NS3-1073 epitope was profiled during acute infection and after viral clearance. Several spontaneous resolvers contributed paired acute and follow-up samples.

Deletion took 8 bases off V and 8 bases off J, with a span of 9 bases between the germline ends. Taken from the germline V gene, the CDR1 and CDR2 loops are ENHRY and SYGVKD. The CDR3 goes from the cysteine to the phenylalanine over 10 residues. Of all the DNA, just the CDR3 is kept, 30 bases in frame from base 1. Concerning this clone itself: Which antigen it targets is not known. No much larger clone exists at a distance of one base, and base qualities are not known.

Overall results and qualifications from the work: Roughly twelve public clonotypes were found regardless of outcome, and V04-02/J02-02 was used by one public clonotype. The NS3-1073 specific repertoires were highly diverse, and diversity did not differ significantly among acute resolver, follow-up resolver and acute chronic samples. All groups preferentially used the TRBV04 and TRBV06 gene families, and overrepresentation in the naive pool did not explain this preferential usage. CDR3 sequences shared with other epitopes were rare, and differing sequencing approaches may have limited exact matching. Chronically infected subjects had no follow-up repertoires because NS3-1073 specific cells were too rare to sort. Only the TCRbeta chain was sequenced in bulk, so alphabeta pairing of public clonotypes could not be determined.

Genomic DNA was extracted from FACS-sorted cells, and TCRbeta chains were sequenced through the commercial immunoSEQ service. The published analysis was carried out like this. ImmunoSEQ Analyzer software v3.0 and R v3.5.1 were used to analyze the repertoire data. Only productive rearrangements were analyzed, because any sequences with stop codons or out-of-frame rearrangements were filtered out. The sequencing provider supplied the metrics for Simpson diversity, Shannon entropy, CDR3 length and nucleotide addition. Clonotypes were grouped by frequency as dominant, sub-dominant, low or lowest abundance, and most analyses excluded clonotypes below 0.1%. A CDR3 amino acid clonotype was designated public if detected in at least two subjects at a cumulative frequency of at least 0.5%. The table comes from immuneACCESS by way of TCRdb, which keeps in-frame sequences with V and J called. Part of the clones is missing from these tables; in studies checked, under half for an unresolved V gene and the rest for unknown reasons. V and J calls and clone size are as listed in that table; D and trimming were resolved from the DNA. The sample table shows tens of thousands of clones, and around nine tenths are seen once. Jointly, the top ten make up less than 0.6% of the sample.

This sample's time point label indicates: naive CD8 control sorted from an acute-time-point sample. Enrolled in the Montreal Hepatitis C Cohort (HEPCO) in Canada, the donors were people who inject drugs, and these donors were followed every 3 months. Acute primary HCV infection was defined by a positive HCV RNA or antibody test following a negative test within the previous 24 weeks. Cells were surface stained with CD3, CD8 and CD45RO antibodies, and an aqua fixable dye was used to exclude dead cells. The cohort additionally had more than 5 subjects who developed chronic infection, which was defined as HCV RNA positivity at 24 weeks. Negative selection by means of the MACS CD8+ T cell Isolation Kit yielded CD8+ T cells from peripheral blood mononuclear cells recovered from cryopreservation by thawing. A BD FACSAria II cell sorter was used to sort the cells.

Sequenced: naive CD8+ T cells from PBMCs. The sample's cell subset or site label, in plain terms: sorted total naive CD45RO-negative CD8+ T cells. The chain uses TRBV10-3 and TRBJ1-2, with the D gene call left open. The receptor was isolated from a man aged 25-40 years with chronic hepatitis C. The nucleotide sequence reads as follows: TGTGCCATCGGCGGCGGCGGCTACACCTTC. Translated, this is CAIGGGGYTF.